The rows below give T cell receptor beta chains drawn from one sample of a study of immune characteristics of hereditary and idiopathic chronic pancreatitis. The repertoire was sequenced with immunoSEQ multiplex PCR; TCRdb's copy has only in-frame clones and lacks some. The sample contains about 14,000 clones, around four fifths of which appear only once. Material for sequencing was pancreas tissue with hereditary chronic pancreatitis. Source of these receptors: a human donor with chronic pancreatitis. Each CDR3 is given with its conserved first and last residue. A D gene is named only where the DNA matches it firmly. Part of the rows lack a size; the others show once, few, many or a class for expanded clones.

TRBV29-1	TRBJ2-2	NA	TRBD1	TGCAGCGTTGAAGAGGGACAGGGAAGGGAGCTGTTTTTT	CSVEEGQGRELFF
TRBV7-9	TRBJ1-4	NA	NA	TGTGCCAGCAGCTTTTATACTGCAACTAATGAAAAACTGTTTTTT	CASSFYTATNEKLFF
TRBV7-8	TRBJ2-7	NA	NA	TGTGCCAGCAGCTTAGCGGGAGGTCAACACGAGCAGTACTTC	CASSLAGGQHEQYF
TRBV4-2	TRBJ2-5	NA	TRBD2	TGTGCCAGCAGCCAAGATTTGACTAGCGGGAGGAGTTCGCAAGAGACCCAGTACTTC	CASSQDLTSGRSSQETQYF
TRBV10-2	TRBJ1-4	NA	NA	TGCGCCAGCAGCGATCTAACAACTAATGAAAAACTGTTTTTT	CASSDLTTNEKLFF
TRBV30	TRBJ1-1	NA	NA	TGTGCCTGGAATCACAGGGTCACTGAAGCTTTCTTT	CAWNHRVTEAFF
TRBV5-1	TRBJ1-1	NA	NA	TGCGCCAGCAGGGGCCTTAATCTGGGGCCCATGAACACTGAAGCTTTCTTT	CASRGLNLGPMNTEAFF
TRBV19	TRBJ2-1	NA	TRBD2	TGTGCCAGTAGTACCCTAGCGGGAGCGTCCTACAATGAGCAGTTCTTC	CASSTLAGASYNEQFF
TRBV9	TRBJ2-7	NA	NA	TGTGCCAGCAGCGGACGGGACGGTTCCTCCTACGAGCAGTACTTC	CASSGRDGSSYEQYF
TRBV6-5	TRBJ1-3	NA	TRBD1	TGTGCCAGCAGTTCCAGGGGGAGGCTCTCTGGAAACACCATATATTTT	CASSSRGRLSGNTIYF
TRBV2	TRBJ1-4	NA	NA	TGTGCCAGCAGTGACAGGGCCCGAAATGAAAAACTGTTTTTT	CASSDRARNEKLFF
TRBV5-4	TRBJ2-6	few	NA	TGTGCCAGCAGCCCGCAGGGTGCTGGGGCCAACGTCCTGACTTTC	CASSPQGAGANVLTF
TRBV19	TRBJ2-5	NA	TRBD2	TGTGCCAGTAGACAAGCGGGATCTCAAGAGACCCAGTACTTC	CASRQAGSQETQYF
TRBV6-4	TRBJ2-2	NA	TRBD1	TGTGCCAGCAGTCCCGATCCGGACAGGTTCACCGGGGAGCTGTTTTTT	CASSPDPDRFTGELFF
TRBV28	TRBJ1-1	few	NA	TGTGCCAGCAGTTGGGTCTCGCAGGTGGGGAACACTGAAGCTTTCTTT	CASSWVSQVGNTEAFF
TRBV25-1	TRBJ1-2	NA	TRBD1	TGTGCCAGCAGTATAGGGGGCTCATATGGCTACACCTTC	CASSIGGSYGYTF
TRBV29-1	TRBJ2-7	NA	TRBD1	TGCAGCGTTGAAACAGGGGGCGTTGGGGTCCGCGAGCAGTACTTC	CSVETGGVGVREQYF
TRBV19	TRBJ1-1	NA	NA	TGTGCCAGTAGTATACAGGCGAACACTGAAGCTTTCTTT	CASSIQANTEAFF
TRBV19	TRBJ2-7	medium-sized	NA	TGTGCCAGTACCCCGGGGATGGGGGGCTTCTACGAGCAGTACTTC	CASTPGMGGFYEQYF
TRBV2	TRBJ2-3	NA	TRBD1	TGTGCCAGCAGACCACAGGGGGGCACAGATACGCAGTATTTT	CASRPQGGTDTQYF
TRBV29-1	TRBJ2-3	NA	NA	TGCAGCGTTGAAGGCCGATACACTACTAGCACAGATACGCAGTATTTT	CSVEGRYTTSTDTQYF
TRBV4-2	TRBJ2-1	NA	NA	TGTGCCAGCAGCCAGAGACTAGGGGGGTATGAGCAGTTCTTC	CASSQRLGGYEQFF
TRBV19	TRBJ2-7	NA	NA	TGTGCCAGTAGTACCCCGGGACACCTCGAGCAGTACTTC	CASSTPGHLEQYF
TRBV30	TRBJ2-5	NA	TRBD2	TGTGCCTGGAGGGGCCTCGACGCGGGAGGGAGCGGTAAAGAGACCCAGTACTTC	CAWRGLDAGGSGKETQYF
TRBV5-6	TRBJ2-4	NA	NA	TGTGCCAGCAGCTTCCGCCTGAGGAACATTCAGTACTTC	CASSFRLRNIQYF
TRBV6-1	TRBJ1-1	NA	NA	TGTGCCAGTTTATGGGGGGAAGAAGGGGCTTTCTTT	CASLWGEEGAFF
TRBV6-5	TRBJ2-5	once	TRBD2	TGTGCCAGCAGTCCCTTAGCGGGAGGGCCTGAGACCCAGTACTTC	CASSPLAGGPETQYF
TRBV3-1/TRBV3-2	TRBJ1-2	NA	TRBD1	TGTGCCAGCAGCAGACAGGGTCCTAACTATGGCTACACCTTC	CASSRQGPNYGYTF
TRBV5-1	TRBJ2-3	NA	TRBD2	TGCGCCAGCAGCCTTCCTAGCGGGAGTTTCGCAGATACGCAGTATTTT	CASSLPSGSFADTQYF
TRBV7-9	TRBJ1-2	NA	NA	TGTGCCAGCAGCCCTACAGGAGACACCTATGGCTACACCTTC	CASSPTGDTYGYTF
TRBV6-5	TRBJ1-5	medium-sized	TRBD1	TGTGCCACCACCGGGACAGGGAACGGGCCCCAGCATTTT	CATTGTGNGPQHF
TRBV5-1	TRBJ2-1	NA	TRBD2	TGCGCCAGCAGCGGCGCCGGGACTAGCTACAATGAGCAGTTCTTC	CASSGAGTSYNEQFF
TRBV28	TRBJ2-3	once	NA	TGTGCCAGCAGCGGTGGAGGCACAGATACGCAGTATTTT	CASSGGGTDTQYF
TRBV2	TRBJ2-1	NA	TRBD2	TGTGCCAGCAAAAGCCAACCGGGACTAGTGGGCGTGGATGAGCAGTTCTTC	CASKSQPGLVGVDEQFF
TRBV5-1	TRBJ2-7	NA	NA	TGCGCCAGCAGCTTGTCGGACGGGAACGAGCAGTACTTC	CASSLSDGNEQYF
TRBV11-3	TRBJ2-1	NA	TRBD1	TGTGCCAGCAGCTTACGAGGGCTTGATGGCAGGGGGCATGAGCAGTTCTTC	CASSLRGLDGRGHEQFF
TRBV7-9	TRBJ1-3	medium-sized	NA	TGTGCCAGCAGCTTTGAGGCAGGTAGAAACACCATATATTTT	CASSFEAGRNTIYF
TRBV7-8	TRBJ2-5	NA	TRBD1	TGTGCCAGCAGCTTAGGAAACAGGGGAGAGACCCAGTACTTC	CASSLGNRGETQYF
TRBV7-2	TRBJ2-1	NA	NA	TGTGCCAGCAGCCCCTCGCCGGGACTCCTCAATGAGCAGTTCTTC	CASSPSPGLLNEQFF
TRBV12-5	TRBJ1-1	NA	NA	TGTGCTAGTGGTTTGCGTGAGGGGGGCACTGAAGCTTTCTTT	CASGLREGGTEAFF
TRBV3-1/TRBV3-2	TRBJ2-1	NA	NA	TGTGCCAGCAGCCAGGGTATACTAGGACGGTTCTTC	CASSQGILGRFF
TRBV2	TRBJ1-3	NA	NA	TGTGCCAGCAGTGCCCCGGGACGGCCGGGGGTTTCTGGAAACACCATATATTTT	CASSAPGRPGVSGNTIYF
TRBV6-1	TRBJ2-7	few	TRBD2	TGTGCCAGCAGTGAAGCGCCGGGAGGGGTAGACGAGCAGTACTTC	CASSEAPGGVDEQYF
TRBV5-8	TRBJ2-3	NA	TRBD1	TGTGCCAGCAGCTCGGACAGGGGCCTTTCCACAGATACGCAGTATTTT	CASSSDRGLSTDTQYF
TRBV3-1/TRBV3-2	TRBJ2-7	NA	NA	TGTGCCAGCAGCCCCTTGGGGGGTGAGCAGTACTTC	CASSPLGGEQYF
TRBV2	TRBJ2-3	NA	NA	TGTGCCAGCAGGGACAACACAGATACGCAGTATTTT	CASRDNTDTQYF
TRBV21-1	TRBJ2-1	NA	NA	TGTGCCAGCAGCGCCCCCCGGGACAGGGGCCACAATGAGCAGTTCTTC	CASSAPRDRGHNEQFF
TRBV30	TRBJ1-1	NA	NA	TGTGCCTGGAGTCAGGGAGGAGCTGAAGCTTTCTTT	CAWSQGGAEAFF
TRBV27	TRBJ2-5	NA	TRBD1	TGTGCCAGCAGTCCGCAGGGGGCCCGATTCAAAACCCAGTACTTC	CASSPQGARFKTQYF
TRBV10-3	TRBJ1-5	NA	NA	TGTGCCATCAGTGGGGGCTTAAATCAGCCCCAGCATTTT	CAISGGLNQPQHF
TRBV2	TRBJ1-1	NA	TRBD1	TGTGCCAGCAGGAGGGACAGGACGATGAACACTGAAGCTTTCTTT	CASRRDRTMNTEAFF
TRBV6-2/TRBV6-3	TRBJ1-5	NA	NA	TGTGCCAGCAGTCCCGGGACCGAGAATCAGCCCCAGCATTTT	CASSPGTENQPQHF
TRBV18	TRBJ1-1	once	TRBD1	TGTGCCAGCTCACCGGCGGACAGGGTGACTTTCTTT	CASSPADRVTFF
TRBV6-5	TRBJ2-1	NA	NA	TGTGCCAGCAGTCCCACCGGGCAACCCTACAATGAGCAGTTCTTC	CASSPTGQPYNEQFF
TRBV5-6	TRBJ2-3	NA	TRBD1	TGTGCCAGCAGGCCCGCAGGGGGCACGCAGTATTTT	CASRPAGGTQYF
TRBV6-1	TRBJ2-6	NA	NA	TGTGCCAGCAGTGAGGAAGGGACTGGGGCCAACGTCCTGACTTTC	CASSEEGTGANVLTF
TRBV6-1	TRBJ1-1	NA	NA	TGTGCCAGCAGTGAAGCAGAGAACACTGAAGCTTTCTTT	CASSEAENTEAFF
TRBV7-2	TRBJ1-2	NA	NA	TGTGCCAGCAGCTTAGGTGGCCGACTCTATGGCTACACCTTC	CASSLGGRLYGYTF
TRBV19	TRBJ2-1	few	TRBD2	TGTGCCAGTAGTATAGTTGGGACTAGATCACAGTCTGAGCAGTTCTTC	CASSIVGTRSQSEQFF